This T cell receptor (beta chain) is from a study of T cell changes during pregnancy in multiple sclerosis. Deletions cut 7 bases from V and 2 bases from J, with 11 bases between. This CDR3 spans 13 amino acids. From germline, CDR1 is SGHTA and CDR2 FQGNSA. Libraries were prepared by immunoSEQ multiplex PCR; TCRdb keeps only in-frame clonotypes and omits some of them. This sample carries some 74,000 clones, over 85% of them seen once, and the ten largest clones take over 3.5%. This clonotype was obtained from a female donor in good health, enrolled as a control in a pregnancy study. The chain carries TRBV7-2 and TRBJ1-2, with D maybe TRBD1 (5 bases). Sequenced here: peripheral blood, sampled after pregnancy. CDR3 nucleotides: TGTGCCAGCATCGGAGGGGCCAACTATGGCTACACCTTC. It encodes CASIGGANYGYTF. Looking up the rest from reference TRBV7-2 and TRBJ1-2 gives the full variable domain: GAGVSQSPSNKVTEKGKDVELRCDPISGHTALYWYRQSLGQGLEFLIYFQGNSAPDKSGLPSDRFSAERTGGSVSTLTIQRTQQEDSAVYLCASIGGANYGYTFGSGTRLTVV.